Listed here are 4 T cell receptor beta chains from one sample, sequenced in a study of Graves' ophthalmopathy and Graves' hyperthyroidism. Researchers took RNA transcripts and amplified TCR beta CDR3 regions from them. A first-round RT-PCR used HTBI primers, followed by a second-round multiplex PCR. TCRdb analysed the multiplex PCR reads with MiXCR anew, one entry per CDR3 protein. In the table there are some 210,000 distinct CDR3 sequences, around 28% of which are singletons. The sample consisted of peripheral blood. The receptors stem from a middle-aged man with Graves' ophthalmopathy.

The genes are TRBV13 and TRBJ1-1; D uncertain. The V gene lost 7 bases and the J gene lost 7 bases, with 1 base spanning the gap. The CDR3 spans 8 residues. Germline V CDR1 and CDR2: PRHDT, FYEKMQ (reference sequence). The CDR3 region is CASIEAFF. The CDR3 DNA reads TGTGCCAGCATTGAAGCTTTCTTT.

The rearrangement joins TRBV6-2 or TRBV6-3 to TRBJ2-7, with 7 bases that match TRBD2. The V and J ends lost 6 bases and 3 bases, in that order; junction bases with no gene match: 11. The length of the CDR3 is 15 residues. In germline, CDR1 is MNHEY, CDR2 SVGEGT. The CDR3 coding sequence is TGTGCCAGCAGCTATTACCGGGACTATGGCTACGAGCAGTACTTC. This sequence encodes CASSYYRDYGYEQYF.

This clonotype was seen many times. This sequence joins TRBV4-1 and TRBJ1-5, with D unclear. The CDR3 is 14 amino acids. V was trimmed by 0 bases and J by 5 bases, leaving 8 bases between them. The germline V gene has CDR1 MGHRA and CDR2 YSYEKL. In DNA, the CDR3 is TGCGCCAGCAGCCAAGATCGGCCAGATCAGCCCCAGCATTTT. It translates to CASSQDRPDQPQHF.

This clonotype showed up many times. DNA for the CDR3: TGTGCCAGCAGTTCGCGACAGGGGAGGAACATTCAGTACTTC. This encodes CASSSRQGRNIQYF. The V and J genes are TRBV6-2 or TRBV6-3 and TRBJ2-4; 8 bases line up with TRBD1. Trimming took 4 bases from V and 7 from J; bases not matched to a gene: 6. CDR3 size: 14 residues. Per the germline V gene, CDR1 is MNHEY and CDR2 is SVGEGT.